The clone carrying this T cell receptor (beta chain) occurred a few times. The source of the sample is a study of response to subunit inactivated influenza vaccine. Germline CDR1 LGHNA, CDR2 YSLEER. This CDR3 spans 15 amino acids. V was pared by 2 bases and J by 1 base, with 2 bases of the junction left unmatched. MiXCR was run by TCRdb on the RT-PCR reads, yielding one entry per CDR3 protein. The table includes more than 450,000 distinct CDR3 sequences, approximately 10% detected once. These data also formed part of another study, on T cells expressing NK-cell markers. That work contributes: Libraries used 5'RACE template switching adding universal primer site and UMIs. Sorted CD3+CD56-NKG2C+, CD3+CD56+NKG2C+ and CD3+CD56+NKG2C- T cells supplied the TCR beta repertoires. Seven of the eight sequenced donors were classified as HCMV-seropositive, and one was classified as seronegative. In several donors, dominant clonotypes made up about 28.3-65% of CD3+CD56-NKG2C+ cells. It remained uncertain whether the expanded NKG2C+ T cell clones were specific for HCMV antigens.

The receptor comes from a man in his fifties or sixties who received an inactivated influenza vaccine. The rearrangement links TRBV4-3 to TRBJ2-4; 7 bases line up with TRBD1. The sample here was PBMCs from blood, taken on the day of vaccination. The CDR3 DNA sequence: TGCGCCAGCAGCCAAACAGGGGCCGCCAAAAACATTCAGTACTTC. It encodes CASSQTGAAKNIQYF.